Each of the 2 T cell receptor beta chains below was sequenced from the same sample in a study of blood T cell repertoires in COVID-19. TCRdb keeps only in-frame clones here, not all; method: immunoSEQ multiplex PCR. The sample includes 130,000 to 150,000 clones, approximately 86% of them seen just once. The specimen sequenced was peripheral blood. The origin of the receptors is a woman aged 40-49 years with active or convalescent COVID-19.

The V gene is TRBV6-2 or TRBV6-3, the J gene TRBJ2-7; the D gene is possibly TRBD1 (6 bases). Germline V CDR1 and CDR2: MNHEY, SVGEGT. V gave up 2 bases and J gave up 0 bases, with 14 bases separating them. This CDR3 has 16 residues. The CDR3 is CASSYGWGHGSYEQYF. The CDR3 DNA reads as TGTGCCAGCAGTTACGGTTGGGGGCACGGCTCCTACGAGCAGTACTTC.

The V call is TRBV28, the J call TRBJ2-7; 12 nucleotides align to TRBD2. The trim removed 4 bases at V and 6 bases at J, leaving 10 bases unmatched. Germline V gene lookup returns CDR1 MDHEN and CDR2 SYDVKM. This CDR3 is built from 16 residues. CDR3 loop: CASSSPLAGGPGEQYF. The DNA for the CDR3 is TGTGCCAGCAGTTCCCCTCTAGCGGGAGGGCCAGGCGAGCAGTACTTC.